The text below deals with one T cell receptor beta chain. Antigen unknown. This record belongs to a study of cytomegalovirus exposure and HLA in healthy donors. The study, taken as a whole, reports: In a later analysis, most CMV-associated TCR beta chains appeared HLA-restricted.

PCR used 60 Vbeta primers and 13 Jbeta primers. In the authors' methods: Among the unique TCR beta chains that a later analysis counted, about 85 million in all, approximately 12 million were shared. Using immunoSEQ multiplex PCR, the repertoire was profiled, and TCRdb retains in-frame clones only, with some absent. From that table come the V and J calls and clone size; the DNA was used to work out D and trimming. The data hold some 110,000 clones, with around 9.1% observed a single time. Input material: PBMCs. The clonotype comes from a man aged 40-50 years in good health and CMV-seropositive.

This CDR3 is CASSGAVSSGNTIYF. The CDR3 DNA reads TGCGCCAGCAGTGGAGCGGTGAGCTCTGGAAACACCATATATTTT. The gene calls are TRBV10-2 and TRBJ1-3, with unresolved D. The CDR3 is made up of 15 amino acids. Germline CDR1 is WSHSY and CDR2 is SAAADI. Deletions cut 4 bases from V and 0 bases from J, with 10 bases between.